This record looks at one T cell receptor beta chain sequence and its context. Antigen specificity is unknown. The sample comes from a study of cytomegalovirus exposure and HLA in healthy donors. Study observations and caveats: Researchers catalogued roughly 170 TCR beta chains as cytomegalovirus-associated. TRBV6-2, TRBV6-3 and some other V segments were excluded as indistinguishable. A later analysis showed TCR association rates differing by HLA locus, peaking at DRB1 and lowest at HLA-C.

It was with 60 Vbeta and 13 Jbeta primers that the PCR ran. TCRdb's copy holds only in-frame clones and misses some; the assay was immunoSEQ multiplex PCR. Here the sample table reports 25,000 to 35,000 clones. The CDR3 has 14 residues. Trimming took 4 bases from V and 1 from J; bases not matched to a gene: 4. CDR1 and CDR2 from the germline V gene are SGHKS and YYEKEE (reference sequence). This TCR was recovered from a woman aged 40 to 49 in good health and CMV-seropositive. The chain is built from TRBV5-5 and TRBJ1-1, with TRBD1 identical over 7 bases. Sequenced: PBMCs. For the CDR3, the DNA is TGTGCCAGCAGCCAGACAGGGACGAACACTGAAGCTTTCTTT. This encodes CASSQTGTNTEAFF. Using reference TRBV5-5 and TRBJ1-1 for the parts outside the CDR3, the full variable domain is DAGVTQSPTHLIKTRGQQVTLRCSPISGHKSVSWYQQVLGQGPQFIFQYYEKEERGRGNFPDRFSARQFPNYSSELNVNALLLGDSALYLCASSQTGTNTEAFFGQGTRLTVV.